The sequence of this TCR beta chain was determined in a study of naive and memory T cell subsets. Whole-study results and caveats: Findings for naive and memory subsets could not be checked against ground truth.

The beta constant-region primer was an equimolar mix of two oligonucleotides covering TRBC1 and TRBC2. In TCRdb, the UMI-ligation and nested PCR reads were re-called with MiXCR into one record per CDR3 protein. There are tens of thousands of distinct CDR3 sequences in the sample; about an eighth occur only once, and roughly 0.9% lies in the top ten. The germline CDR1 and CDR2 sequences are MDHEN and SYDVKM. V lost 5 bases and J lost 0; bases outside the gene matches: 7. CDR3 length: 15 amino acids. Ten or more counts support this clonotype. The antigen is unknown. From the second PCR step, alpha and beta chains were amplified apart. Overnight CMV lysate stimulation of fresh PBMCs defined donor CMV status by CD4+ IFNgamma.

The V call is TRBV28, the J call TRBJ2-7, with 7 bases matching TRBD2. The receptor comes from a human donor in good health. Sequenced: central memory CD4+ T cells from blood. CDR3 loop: CASSPPGTNSYEQYF. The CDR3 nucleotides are TGTGCCAGCAGTCCGCCAGGGACTAACTCCTACGAGCAGTACTTC.